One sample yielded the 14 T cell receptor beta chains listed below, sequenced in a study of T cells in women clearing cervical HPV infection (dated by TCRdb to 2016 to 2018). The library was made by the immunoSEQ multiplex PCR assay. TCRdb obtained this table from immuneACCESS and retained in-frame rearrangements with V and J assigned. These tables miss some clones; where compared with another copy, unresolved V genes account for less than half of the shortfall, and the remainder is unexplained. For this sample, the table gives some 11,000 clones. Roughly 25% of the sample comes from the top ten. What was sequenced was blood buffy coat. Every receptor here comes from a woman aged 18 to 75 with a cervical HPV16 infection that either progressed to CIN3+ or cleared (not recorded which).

The sequenced CDR3 bases are TGTGCCTGGAGAAGACTAGGGGTCCAAGAGACC. Its translation: CAWRRLGVQET. The full CDR3 is CAWRRLGVQETQYF. The rearrangement uses TRBV30 and TRBJ2-5; a weak D match, TRBD2 (6 bases). The read is 3 residues too short to cover the CDR3 end, so that end is filled in from the germline J gene. The CDR3 consists of 14 residues. Germline CDR1 is GTSNPN and CDR2 is SVGIG (reference sequence). Trimming removed 3 bases at V and 1 base at J, with 12 bases between.

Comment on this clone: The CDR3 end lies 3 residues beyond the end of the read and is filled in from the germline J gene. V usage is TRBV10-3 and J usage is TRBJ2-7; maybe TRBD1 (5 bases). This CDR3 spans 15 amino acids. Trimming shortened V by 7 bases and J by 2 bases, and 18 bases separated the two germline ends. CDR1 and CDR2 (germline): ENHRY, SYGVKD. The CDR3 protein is CAITDPGQETYEQYF. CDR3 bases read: TGTGCCATCACGGACCCAGGGCAGGAGACCTACGAG.

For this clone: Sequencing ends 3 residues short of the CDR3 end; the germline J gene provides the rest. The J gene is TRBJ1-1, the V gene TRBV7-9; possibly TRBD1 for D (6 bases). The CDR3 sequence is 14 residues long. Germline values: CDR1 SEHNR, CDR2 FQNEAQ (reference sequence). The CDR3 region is CASSPDSQSYEAFF. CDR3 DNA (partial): TGTGCCAGCAGCCCGGACAGCCAATCCTACGAG.

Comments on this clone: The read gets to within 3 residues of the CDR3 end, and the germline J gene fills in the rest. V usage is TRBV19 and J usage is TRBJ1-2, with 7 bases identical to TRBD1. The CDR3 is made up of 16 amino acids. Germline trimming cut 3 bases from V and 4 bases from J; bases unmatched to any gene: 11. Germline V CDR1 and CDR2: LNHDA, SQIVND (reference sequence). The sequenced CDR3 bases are TGTGCCAGTAGTATGTCTGGGGACAGTAGCCGCTATGGC. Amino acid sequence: CASSMSGDSSRYG. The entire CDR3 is CASSMSGDSSRYGYTF.

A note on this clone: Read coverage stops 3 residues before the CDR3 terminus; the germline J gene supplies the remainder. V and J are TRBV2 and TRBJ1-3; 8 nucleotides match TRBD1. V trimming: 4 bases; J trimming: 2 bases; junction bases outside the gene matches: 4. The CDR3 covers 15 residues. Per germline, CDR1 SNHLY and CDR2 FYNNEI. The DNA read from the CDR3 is TGTGCCAGCAGTGTACAGGGGGTAACTGGAAACACC. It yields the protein CASSVQGVTGNT. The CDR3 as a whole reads CASSVQGVTGNTIYF.

The CDR3 sequence is CASTPGDNQPQHF. Incomplete CDR3 DNA: TGTGCCAGCACCCCGGGGGATAATCAGCCC. V usage is TRBV6-2 or TRBV6-3 and J usage is TRBJ1-5; TRBD1 might be the D (5 bases). The sequence runs out 3 residues before the end of the CDR3; the remainder is reconstructed from the germline J gene. This CDR3 spans 13 amino acids. Germline V lookup: CDR1 MNHEY, CDR2 SVGEGT. Trimming cost V 7 bases and J 4 bases, with 11 bases left between them.

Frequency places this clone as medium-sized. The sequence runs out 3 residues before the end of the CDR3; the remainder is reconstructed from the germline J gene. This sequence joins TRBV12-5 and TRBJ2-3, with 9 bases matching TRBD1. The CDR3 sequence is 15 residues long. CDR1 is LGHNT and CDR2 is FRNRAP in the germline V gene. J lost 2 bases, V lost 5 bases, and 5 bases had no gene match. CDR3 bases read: TGTGCTAGTGGTCCACAGGGGGCAGTCACAGATACG. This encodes CASGPQGAVTDT. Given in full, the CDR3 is CASGPQGAVTDTQYF.

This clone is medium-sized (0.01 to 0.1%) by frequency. The CDR3 loop reads CASSPLQGEAFF. CDR3 DNA (partial): TGTGCCAGCTCACCACTACAGGGCGAA. The gene calls are TRBV18 and TRBJ1-1; tentatively, D is TRBD1 (6 bases). The read is 3 residues too short to cover the CDR3 end, so that end is filled in from the germline J gene. This CDR3 contains 12 residues. Looked up from germline, CDR1 is KGHSH and CDR2 is LQKENI. Filled out from reference TRBV18 and TRBJ1-1, the complete variable domain reads NAGVMQNPRHLVRRRGQEARLRCSPMKGHSHVYWYRQLPEEGLKFMVYLQKENIIDESGMPKERFSAEFPKEGPSILRIQQVVRGDSAAYFCASSPLQGEAFFGQGTRLTVV.

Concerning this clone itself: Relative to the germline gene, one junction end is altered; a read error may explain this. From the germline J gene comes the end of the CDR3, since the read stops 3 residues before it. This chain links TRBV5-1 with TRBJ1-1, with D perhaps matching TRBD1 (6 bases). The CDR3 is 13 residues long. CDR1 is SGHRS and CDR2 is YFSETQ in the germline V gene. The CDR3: CASSLEGVSEAFF. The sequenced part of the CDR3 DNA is TGCGCCAGCAGCTTGGAGGGGGTCTCTGAG.

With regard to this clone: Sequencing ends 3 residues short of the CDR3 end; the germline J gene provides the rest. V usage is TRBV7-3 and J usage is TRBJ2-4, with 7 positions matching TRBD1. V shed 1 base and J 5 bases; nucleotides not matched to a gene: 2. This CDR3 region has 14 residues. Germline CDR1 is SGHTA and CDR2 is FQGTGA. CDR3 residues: CASSLMGTENIQYF. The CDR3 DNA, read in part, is TGTGCCAGCAGCTTAATGGGGACAGAAAACATT.

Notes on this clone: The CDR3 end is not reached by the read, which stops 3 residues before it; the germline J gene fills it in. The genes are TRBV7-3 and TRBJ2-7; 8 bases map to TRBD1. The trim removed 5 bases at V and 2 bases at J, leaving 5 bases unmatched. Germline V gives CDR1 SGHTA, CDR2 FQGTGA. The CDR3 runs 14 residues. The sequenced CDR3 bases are TGTGCCAGCAGCCCCGGGACAGGTCCCTACGAG. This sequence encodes CASSPGTGPYE. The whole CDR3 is CASSPGTGPYEQYF.

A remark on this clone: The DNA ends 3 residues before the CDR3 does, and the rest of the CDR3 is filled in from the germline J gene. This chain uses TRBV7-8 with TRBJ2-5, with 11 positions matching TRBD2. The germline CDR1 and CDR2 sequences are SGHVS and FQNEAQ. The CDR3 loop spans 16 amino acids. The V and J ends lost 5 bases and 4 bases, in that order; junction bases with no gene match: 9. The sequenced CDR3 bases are TGTGCCAGCAGCCTCCAGGGGACTAGCGGCGGAGAGACC. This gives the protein CASSLQGTSGGET. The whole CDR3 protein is CASSLQGTSGGETQYF.

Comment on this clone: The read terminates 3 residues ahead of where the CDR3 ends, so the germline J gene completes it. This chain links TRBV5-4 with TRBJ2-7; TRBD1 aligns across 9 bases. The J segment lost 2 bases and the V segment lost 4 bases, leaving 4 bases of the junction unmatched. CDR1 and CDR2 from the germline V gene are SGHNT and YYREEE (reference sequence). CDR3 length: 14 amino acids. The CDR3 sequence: CASSLGDRAYEQYF. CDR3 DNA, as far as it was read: TGTGCCAGCAGCCTAGGGGACAGGGCCTACGAG.

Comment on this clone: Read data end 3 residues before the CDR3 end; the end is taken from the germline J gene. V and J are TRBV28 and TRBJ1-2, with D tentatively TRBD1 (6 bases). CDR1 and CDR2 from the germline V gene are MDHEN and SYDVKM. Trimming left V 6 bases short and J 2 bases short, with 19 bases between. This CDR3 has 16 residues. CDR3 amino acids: CASSMRTAFSNYGYTF. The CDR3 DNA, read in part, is TGTGCCAGCAGCATGAGGACAGCATTTTCGAACTATGGC.